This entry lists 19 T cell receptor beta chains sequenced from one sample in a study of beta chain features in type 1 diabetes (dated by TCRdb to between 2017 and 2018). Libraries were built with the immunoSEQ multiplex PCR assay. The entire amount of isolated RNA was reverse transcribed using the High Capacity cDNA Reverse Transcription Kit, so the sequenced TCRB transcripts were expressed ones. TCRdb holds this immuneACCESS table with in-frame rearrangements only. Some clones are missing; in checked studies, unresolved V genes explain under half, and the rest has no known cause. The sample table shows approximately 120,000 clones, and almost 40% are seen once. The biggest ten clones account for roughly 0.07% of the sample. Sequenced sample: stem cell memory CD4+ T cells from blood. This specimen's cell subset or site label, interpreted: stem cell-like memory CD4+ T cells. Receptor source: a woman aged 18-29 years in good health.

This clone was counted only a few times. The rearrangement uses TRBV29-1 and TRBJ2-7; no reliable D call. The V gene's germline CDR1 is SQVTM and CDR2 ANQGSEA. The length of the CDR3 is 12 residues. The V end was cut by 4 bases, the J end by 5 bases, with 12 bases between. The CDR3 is CSVVPGTDEQYF. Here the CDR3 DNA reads TGCAGCGTTGTTCCGGGTACCGACGAGCAGTACTTC.

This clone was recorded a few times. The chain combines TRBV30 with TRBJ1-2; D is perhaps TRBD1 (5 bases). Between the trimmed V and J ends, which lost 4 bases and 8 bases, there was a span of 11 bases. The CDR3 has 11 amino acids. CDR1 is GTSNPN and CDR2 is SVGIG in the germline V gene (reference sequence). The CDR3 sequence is CAWTGTTGYTF. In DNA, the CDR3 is TGTGCCTGGACCGGGACTACAGGCTACACCTTC.

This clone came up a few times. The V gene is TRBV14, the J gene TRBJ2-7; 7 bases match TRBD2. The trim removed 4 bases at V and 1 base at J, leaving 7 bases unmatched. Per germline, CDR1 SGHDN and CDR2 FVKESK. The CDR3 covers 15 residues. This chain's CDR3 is CASSLRLARSYEQYF. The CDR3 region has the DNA TGTGCCAGCAGCCTACGACTAGCCAGATCCTACGAGCAGTACTTC. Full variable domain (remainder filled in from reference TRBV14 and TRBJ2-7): EAGVTQFPSHSVIEKGQTVTLRCDPISGHDNLYWYRRVMGKEIKFLLHFVKESKQDESGMPNNRFLAERTGGTYSTLKVQPAELEDSGVYFCASSLRLARSYEQYFGPGTRLTVT.

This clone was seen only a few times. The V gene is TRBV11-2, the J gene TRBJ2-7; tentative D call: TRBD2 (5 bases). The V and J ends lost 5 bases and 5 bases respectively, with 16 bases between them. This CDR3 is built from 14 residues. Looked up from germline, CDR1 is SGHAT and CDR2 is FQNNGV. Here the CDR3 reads CASSPNILGDEQYF. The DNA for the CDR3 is TGTGCCAGCAGCCCTAACATCCTCGGGGACGAGCAGTACTTC. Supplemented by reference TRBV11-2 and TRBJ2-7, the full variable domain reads EAGVAQSPRYKIIEKRQSVAFWCNPISGHATLYWYQQILGQGPKLLIQFQNNGVVDDSQLPKDRFSAERLKGVDSTLKIQPAKLEDSAVYLCASSPNILGDEQYFGPGTRLTVT.

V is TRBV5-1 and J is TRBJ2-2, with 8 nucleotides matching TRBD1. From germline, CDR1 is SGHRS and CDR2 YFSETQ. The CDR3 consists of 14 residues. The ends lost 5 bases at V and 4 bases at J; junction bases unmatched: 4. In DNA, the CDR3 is TGCGCCAGCAGACCCGGACAGGGCACCGGGGAGCTGTTTTTT. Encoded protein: CASRPGQGTGELFF.

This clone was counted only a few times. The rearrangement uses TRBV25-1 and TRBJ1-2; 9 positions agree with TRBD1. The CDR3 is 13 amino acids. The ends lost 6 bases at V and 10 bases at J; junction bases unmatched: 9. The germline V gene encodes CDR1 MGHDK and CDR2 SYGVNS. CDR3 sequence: CASRLPGQGSYTF. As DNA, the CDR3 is TGTGCCAGCAGACTCCCGGGACAGGGTTCCTACACCTTC.

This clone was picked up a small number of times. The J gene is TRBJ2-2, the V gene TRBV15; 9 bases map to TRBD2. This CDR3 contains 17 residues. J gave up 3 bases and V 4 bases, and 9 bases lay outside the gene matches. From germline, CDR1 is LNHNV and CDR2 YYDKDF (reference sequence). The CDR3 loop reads CATSKSGGRVDTGELFF. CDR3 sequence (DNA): TGTGCCACCAGCAAGAGCGGCGGGAGGGTCGACACCGGGGAGCTGTTTTTT. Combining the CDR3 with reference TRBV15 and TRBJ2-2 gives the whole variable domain DAMVIQNPRYQVTQFGKPVTLSCSQTLNHNVMYWYQQKSSQAPKLLFHYYDKDFNNEADTPDNFQSRRPNTSFCFLDIRSPGLGDTAMYLCATSKSGGRVDTGELFFGEGSRLTVL.

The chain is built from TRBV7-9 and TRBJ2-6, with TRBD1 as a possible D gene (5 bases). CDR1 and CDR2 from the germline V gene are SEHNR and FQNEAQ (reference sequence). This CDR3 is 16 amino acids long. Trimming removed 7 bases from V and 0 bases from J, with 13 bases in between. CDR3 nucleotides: TGTGCCAGCATCCGACAGACTCCCTCTGGGGCCAACGTCCTGACTTTC. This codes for CASIRQTPSGANVLTF.

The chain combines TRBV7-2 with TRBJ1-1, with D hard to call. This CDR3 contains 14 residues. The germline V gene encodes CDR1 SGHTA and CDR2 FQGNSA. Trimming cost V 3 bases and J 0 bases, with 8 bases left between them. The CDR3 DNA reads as TGTGCCAGCAGCTTCGGGGTTATGAACACTGAAGCTTTCTTT. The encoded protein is CASSFGVMNTEAFF.

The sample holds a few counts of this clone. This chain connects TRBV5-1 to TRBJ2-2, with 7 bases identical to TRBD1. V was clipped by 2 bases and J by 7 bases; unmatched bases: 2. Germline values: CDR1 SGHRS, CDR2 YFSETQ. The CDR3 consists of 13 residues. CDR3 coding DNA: TGCGCCAGCAGCTTCCGACAGGGCGGGGAGCTGTTTTTT. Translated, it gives CASSFRQGGELFF.

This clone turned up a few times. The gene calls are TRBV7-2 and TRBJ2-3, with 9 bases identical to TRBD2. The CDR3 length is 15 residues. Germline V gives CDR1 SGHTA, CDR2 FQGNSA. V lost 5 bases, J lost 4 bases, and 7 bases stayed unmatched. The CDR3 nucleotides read TGTGCCAGCAGCCCGAGCGGGAGGAGCGCAGATACGCAGTATTTT. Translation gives CASSPSGRSADTQYF.

The chain's CDR3 is CASSLTGGTEAFF. As DNA, the CDR3 is TGCGCCAGCAGCCTTACAGGGGGCACTGAAGCTTTCTTT. The V and J genes are TRBV4-3 and TRBJ1-1; 8 nucleotides match TRBD1. The CDR3 is 13 amino acids. From germline, CDR1 is LGHNA and CDR2 YSLEER. The J segment lost 4 bases and the V segment lost 4 bases, leaving 2 bases of the junction unmatched.

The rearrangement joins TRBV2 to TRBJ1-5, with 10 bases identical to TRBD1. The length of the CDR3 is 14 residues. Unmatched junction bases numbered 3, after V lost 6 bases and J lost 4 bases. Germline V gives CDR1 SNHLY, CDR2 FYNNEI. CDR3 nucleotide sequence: TGTGCCAGCAGCCAGGGACAGGGGAATCAGCCCCAGCATTTT. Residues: CASSQGQGNQPQHF.

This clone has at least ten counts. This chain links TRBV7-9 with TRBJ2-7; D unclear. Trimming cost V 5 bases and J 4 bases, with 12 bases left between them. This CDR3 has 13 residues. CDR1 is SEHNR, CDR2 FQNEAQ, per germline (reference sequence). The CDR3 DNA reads TGTGCCAGCAGCCTAAATCCGCGGTACGAGCAGTACTTC. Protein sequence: CASSLNPRYEQYF.

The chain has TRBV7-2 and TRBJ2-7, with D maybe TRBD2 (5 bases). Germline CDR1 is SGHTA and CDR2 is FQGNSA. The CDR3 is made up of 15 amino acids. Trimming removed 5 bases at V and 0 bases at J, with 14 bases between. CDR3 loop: CASSTRVGLSYEQYF. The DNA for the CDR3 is TGTGCCAGCAGCACGAGGGTCGGACTCTCCTACGAGCAGTACTTC.

The CDR3 is CASSTRQGDQPQHF. As DNA, the CDR3 is TGTGCCAGCAGCACAAGACAGGGAGATCAGCCCCAGCATTTT. The genes are TRBV2 and TRBJ1-5, with 7 bases lining up with TRBD1. The CDR3 has 14 residues. The V gene's germline CDR1 is SNHLY and CDR2 FYNNEI. Trimming took 6 bases from V and 5 from J; bases not matched to a gene: 7.

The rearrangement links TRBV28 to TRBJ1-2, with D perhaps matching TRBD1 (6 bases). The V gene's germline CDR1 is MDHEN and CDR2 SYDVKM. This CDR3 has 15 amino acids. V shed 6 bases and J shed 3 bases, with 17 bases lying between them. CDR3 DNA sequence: TGTGCCAGCAGAGGACAGTTCCTAAATTACTATGGCTACACCTTC. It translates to CASRGQFLNYYGYTF.

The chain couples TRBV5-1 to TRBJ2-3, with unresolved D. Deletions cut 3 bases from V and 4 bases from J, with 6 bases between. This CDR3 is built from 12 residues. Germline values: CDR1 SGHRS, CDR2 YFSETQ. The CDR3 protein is CASSWSADTQYF. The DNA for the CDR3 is TGCGCCAGCAGCTGGAGCGCAGATACGCAGTATTTT.

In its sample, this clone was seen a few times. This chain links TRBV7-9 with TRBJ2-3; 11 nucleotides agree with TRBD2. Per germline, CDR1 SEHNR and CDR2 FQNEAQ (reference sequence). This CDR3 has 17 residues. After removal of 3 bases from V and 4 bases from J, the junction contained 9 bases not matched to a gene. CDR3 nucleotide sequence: TGTGCCAGCAGCTTCCTCGCGCTAGCGGGAGGATCAGATACGCAGTATTTT. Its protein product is CASSFLALAGGSDTQYF.